This T cell receptor beta chain is from a study of shared clonotypes between healthy human individuals. Across the study: A couple of women and three men aged 18 to 49 served as donors.

Study observations and caveats: A small donor pool kept down the genetic and exposure-history diversity that was represented.

For sorted subsets, about 0.2 ug DNA per replicate equaled approximately 32,000 T cell genomes. Measured with immunoSEQ multiplex PCR; TCRdb has only the in-frame clones, and not every one. The sample lists approximately 120,000 clones, more than 65% occurring once. Germline values: CDR1 SGDLS, CDR2 YYNGEE. This CDR3 is built from 15 residues. The V end lost 3 bases, the J end lost 4 bases, and 15 bases lay between the germline ends. This clone has a handful of counts. Its antigen is still unknown. The sample comprised memory CD8+ T cells sorted from blood. Subset here: CD45RO+ cells pooled with CCR7-negative TemRA cells. The rearrangement uses TRBV9 and TRBJ2-3; the D call may be TRBD1 or TRBD2 (5 bases each). This TCR came from a woman under 40 in good health. The CDR3 here is CASSEKGRIADTQYF. In DNA form, the CDR3 reads TGTGCCAGCAGCGAGAAGGGACGAATCGCAGATACGCAGTATTTT.